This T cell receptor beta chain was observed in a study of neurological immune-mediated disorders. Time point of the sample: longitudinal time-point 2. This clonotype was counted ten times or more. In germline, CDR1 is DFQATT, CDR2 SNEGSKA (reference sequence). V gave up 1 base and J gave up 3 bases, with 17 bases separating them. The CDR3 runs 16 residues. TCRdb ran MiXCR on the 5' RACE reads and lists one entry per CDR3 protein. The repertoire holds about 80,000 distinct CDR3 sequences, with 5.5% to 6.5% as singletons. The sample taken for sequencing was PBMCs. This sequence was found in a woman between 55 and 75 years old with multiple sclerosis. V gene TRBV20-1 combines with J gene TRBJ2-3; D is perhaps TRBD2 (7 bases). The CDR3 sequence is CSARVPGGKGTDTQYF. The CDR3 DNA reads TGCAGTGCTAGAGTGCCGGGGGGCAAGGGAACAGATACGCAGTATTTT.